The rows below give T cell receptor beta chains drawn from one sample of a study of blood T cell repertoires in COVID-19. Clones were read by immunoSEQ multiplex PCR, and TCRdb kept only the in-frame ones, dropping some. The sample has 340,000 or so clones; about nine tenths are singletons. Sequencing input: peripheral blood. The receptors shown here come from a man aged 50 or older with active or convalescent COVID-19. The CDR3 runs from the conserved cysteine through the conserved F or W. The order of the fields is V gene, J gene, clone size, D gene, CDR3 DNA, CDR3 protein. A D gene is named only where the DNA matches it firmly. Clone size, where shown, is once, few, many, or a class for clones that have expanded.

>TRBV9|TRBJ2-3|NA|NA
TGTGCCAGCAGCGTAAGCCTTTCAGATACGCAGTATTTT
CASSVSLSDTQYF
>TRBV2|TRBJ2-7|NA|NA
TGTGCCAGCAGTGAAAGGGGGGCGGGAGCGATTCACGAGCAGTACTTC
CASSERGAGAIHEQYF
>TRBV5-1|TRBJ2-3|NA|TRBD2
TGCGCCAGCAGCTTTGGCGGGGGGGCCTCAGATACGCAGTATTTT
CASSFGGGASDTQYF
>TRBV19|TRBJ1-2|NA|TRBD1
TGTGCCAGTAGTGGGGGCACCGGGACAGGGCTCGGCTACACCTTC
CASSGGTGTGLGYTF
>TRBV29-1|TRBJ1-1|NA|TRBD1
TGCAGCGGGACGACAGGGGGAACTGAAGCTTTCTTT
CSGTTGGTEAFF
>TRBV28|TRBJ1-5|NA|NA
TGTGCCAGCACCCGCCTGGGAGGGAGACGTGGGAATCAGCCCCAGCATTTT
CASTRLGGRRGNQPQHF
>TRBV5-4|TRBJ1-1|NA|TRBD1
TGTGCCAGCAGCTTGGGACAGGGACTCATGAACACTGAAGCTTTCTTT
CASSLGQGLMNTEAFF
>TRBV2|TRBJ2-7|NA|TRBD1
TGTGCCAGCAGTGGCGGGACAGGGGTTGGCGAGCAGTACTTC
CASSGGTGVGEQYF
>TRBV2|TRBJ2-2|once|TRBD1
TGTGCCAGCAGTGGCGGGCACAGGGGGGTCTCCGGGGAGCTGTTTTTT
CASSGGHRGVSGELFF
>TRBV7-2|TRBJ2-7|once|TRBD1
TGTGCCAGCAGCTTAGTAAGGACAGGGGCCTACGAGCAGTACTTC
CASSLVRTGAYEQYF
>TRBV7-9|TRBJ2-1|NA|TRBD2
TGTGCCAGCAGCTTGACCTGGACTAGCGGGAGTGTCGAGTACAATGAGCAGTTCTTC
CASSLTWTSGSVEYNEQFF
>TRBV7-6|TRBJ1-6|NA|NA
TGTGCCAGCAGCCCAACGGACAGAGGGGTAAGACCCCTCCACTTT
CASSPTDRGVRPLHF
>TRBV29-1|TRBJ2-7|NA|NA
TGCAGCGTTGAAGAAGGTAGAGGATCAGACTACGAGCAGTACTTC
CSVEEGRGSDYEQYF
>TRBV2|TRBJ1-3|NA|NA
TGTGCCAGCAGTGAGCACAGTGGAAACACCATATATTTT
CASSEHSGNTIYF
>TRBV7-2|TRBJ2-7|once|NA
TGTGCCAGTTCAAGCTTTAAAAACCCCTACGAGCAGTACTTC
CASSSFKNPYEQYF
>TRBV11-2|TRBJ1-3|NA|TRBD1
TGTGCCAGCAGCTTAAGTCGGACAGGCTCTGGAAACACCATATATTTT
CASSLSRTGSGNTIYF
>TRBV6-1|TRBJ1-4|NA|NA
NA
CASSTSGEKLFF
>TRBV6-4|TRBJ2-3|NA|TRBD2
TGTGCCAGCAAACAATCCGGGACTAGCGGGAGTGGTACGCAGTATTTT
CASKQSGTSGSGTQYF
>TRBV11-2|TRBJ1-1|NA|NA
TGTGCCAGCAGCTTAGGCAGGGAAGACACTGAAGCTTTCTTT
CASSLGREDTEAFF
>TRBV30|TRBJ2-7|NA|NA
TGTGCCTGGGGCTCCTCAGGCTACGAGCAGTACTTC
CAWGSSGYEQYF
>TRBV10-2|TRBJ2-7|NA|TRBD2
TGCGCCAGTTCTAGCGGACCCTCCTACGAGCAGTACTTC
CASSSGPSYEQYF
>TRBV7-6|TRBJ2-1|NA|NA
TGTGCCAGCAGCTTAGCGCCTCCGGGAAACTACAATGAGCAGTTCTTC
CASSLAPPGNYNEQFF
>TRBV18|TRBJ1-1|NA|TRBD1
TGTGCCAGCTCACCAAGGGACAGGGGTGAAGCTTTCTTT
CASSPRDRGEAFF
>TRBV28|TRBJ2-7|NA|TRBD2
TGTGCCAGCAGTTTATTACTGGGACTACCCAGAGGAAACTACGAGCAGTACTTC
CASSLLLGLPRGNYEQYF
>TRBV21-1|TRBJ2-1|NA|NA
TGTGCCAGCAGCATACAGCGGGAGCCAAAAGTCGATGAGCAGTTCTTC
CASSIQREPKVDEQFF
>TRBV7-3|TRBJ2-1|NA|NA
TGTGCCAGCAGCAAAACTGGTTTCTCCTACAATGAGCAGTTCTTC
CASSKTGFSYNEQFF
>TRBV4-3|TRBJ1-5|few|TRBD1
TGCGCCAGCAGCCAAGGACAGGGCGAGCAGCCCCAGCATTTT
CASSQGQGEQPQHF
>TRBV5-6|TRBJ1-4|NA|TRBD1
TGTGCCAGCAGCCATCAGGGACAGGGAGGAGAAAAACTGTTTTTT
CASSHQGQGGEKLFF
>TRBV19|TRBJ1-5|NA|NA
TGTGCCAGTACAATCCAGGGCAATCAGCCCCAGCATTTT
CASTIQGNQPQHF
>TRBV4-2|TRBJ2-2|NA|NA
TGTGCCAGCAGCCACCAAGGACTAAGCACCGGGGAGCTGTTTTTT
CASSHQGLSTGELFF
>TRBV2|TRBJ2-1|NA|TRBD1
TGTGCCAGCAGCCCGGACAGGGACAATGAGCAGTTCTTC
CASSPDRDNEQFF
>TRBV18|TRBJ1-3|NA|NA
TGTGCCAGCTCACTACAGGGTTTCACCTCTGGAAACACCATATATTTT
CASSLQGFTSGNTIYF
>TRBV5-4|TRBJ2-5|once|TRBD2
TGTGCCAGCAGCTTGGGGCTAGCGGGGCAGCAAGAGACCCAGTACTTC
CASSLGLAGQQETQYF
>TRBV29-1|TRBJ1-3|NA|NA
TGCAGCGTTGGACAGGGAAACACCATATATTTT
CSVGQGNTIYF
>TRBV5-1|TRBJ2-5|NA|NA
TGCGCCAGCAGCTGGGAGATAGGAGAGACCCAGTACTTC
CASSWEIGETQYF
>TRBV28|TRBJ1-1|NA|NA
TGTGCCAGCAGTTTTTGGAGGTTCGACACTGAAGCTTTCTTT
CASSFWRFDTEAFF
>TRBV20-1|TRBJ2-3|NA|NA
TGCAGTGCAAGTCTCCGAGATACGCAGTATTTT
CSASLRDTQYF
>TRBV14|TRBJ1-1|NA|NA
TGTGCCAGCTCCGGACAGTCGAACACTGAAGCTTTCTTT
CASSGQSNTEAFF
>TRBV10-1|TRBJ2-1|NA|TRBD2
TGCGCCAGCAGGAGCGGACTAGCGGGAAACAATGAGCAGTTCTTC
CASRSGLAGNNEQFF
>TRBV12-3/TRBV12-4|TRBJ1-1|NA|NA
TGTGCCAGCAGTTTGGGTTGGGGGCGGGAAGCTTTCTTT
CASSLGWGREAFF
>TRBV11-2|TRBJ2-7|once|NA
TGTGCCAGCAGCTTAGGAGGGACAACCTACGAGCAGTACTTC
CASSLGGTTYEQYF